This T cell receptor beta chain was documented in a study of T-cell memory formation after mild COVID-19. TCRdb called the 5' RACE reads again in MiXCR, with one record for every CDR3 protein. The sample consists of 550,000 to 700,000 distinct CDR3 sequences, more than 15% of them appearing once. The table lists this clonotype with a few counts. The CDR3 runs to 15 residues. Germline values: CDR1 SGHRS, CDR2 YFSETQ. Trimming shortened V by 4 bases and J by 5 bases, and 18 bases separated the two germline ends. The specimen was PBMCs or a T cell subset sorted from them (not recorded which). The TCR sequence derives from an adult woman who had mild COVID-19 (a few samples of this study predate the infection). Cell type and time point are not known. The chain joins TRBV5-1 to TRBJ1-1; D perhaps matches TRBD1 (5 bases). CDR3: CASSTSFEGNTEAFF. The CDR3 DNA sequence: TGCGCCAGCAGCACTTCCTTCGAGGGGAATACTGAAGCTTTCTTT.